This TCR beta chain was sequenced in a study of blood T cells in healthy people across ages. Next came a second PCR, run for about 6 to 11 cycles, which used a sample-barcoded 5' primer along with a J-beta primer mix. Each cDNA was tagged by a template-switch adaptor containing 12 random nucleotides. TCRdb itself ran the 5' RACE reads through MiXCR, one entry per CDR3 protein. The sample has 800,000 or so distinct CDR3 sequences, more than 20% seen once; the top ten hold 3% to 4%. Staff drew around 10 milliliters of peripheral blood from each donor. Isolating PBMCs gave at least 7 million of these cells per sample. CDR1 and CDR2 from the germline V gene are DFQATT and SNEGSKA (reference sequence). Trimming left V 0 bases short and J 7 bases short, with 12 bases between. This CDR3 has 13 residues. The same specimen was also included in a second study, on T cells of mothers and their children.

This rearrangement joins TRBV20-1 to TRBJ1-2, with D possibly TRBD1 on 5 matching bases. Sequenced material: blood. The sequence derives from a boy aged 5-17 years in good health. CDR3 residues: CSARDRGAGGYTF. In nucleotides, the CDR3 is TGCAGTGCTAGAGATCGAGGGGCGGGTGGCTACACCTTC.